This T cell receptor (beta chain) was sequenced during a study of T cell repertoires in cytomegalovirus infection (dated by TCRdb to about 2019). Concerning the study at large: Alongside well-studied HLA-B-restricted epitopes, the peptide stimulations were aimed at recently identified HLA-C-restricted CMV epitopes, whose presentation resists viral immunomodulation. The HLA type of each donor mattered for the analysis, because public TCR beta signatures pointed to carriage of CMV infection along with the matching HLA type.

Concerning this clonotype itself: No cognate antigen has been identified for it. Base-call qualities are not available, and no considerably larger clone is one nucleotide away.

TCRdb names Illumina HiSeq 1500 as the instrument used. The raw public reads went through TCRdb reprocessing: fastp at Q25, MiXCR clone calling, in-frame beta chains kept. Rows are unified per CDR3 protein, each entry keeping the most common DNA and genes. The sample data list 650,000 to 900,000 distinct CDR3 sequences, and 32% of these were observed just once. The top ten hold 9.5% to 15% of the sample. The meaning of the sample's treatment or condition label: in vitro stimulation with specific CMV peptide epitopes to enrich CMV-specific T cells. The study at large found these results: The ex vivo response was dominated by HLA-C-restricted CMV-specific TCR beta clonotypes, and the single most frequent clonotype in two of eight donors was supplied by these HLA-C-restricted clonotypes. In both this cohort and an independent roughly 350-donor cohort, the cumulative frequency of public TCR beta family members distinguished carriers of CMV infection plus the relevant HLA type.

Including the terminal cysteine and phenylalanine, the CDR3 comprises 14 residues. The entry retains the CDR3 DNA only, 42 bases that are in frame from base 1. According to the germline V gene, CDR1 reads SGHRS and CDR2 reads YFSETQ. V and J are truncated by 0 bases and 8 bases respectively, leaving an intervening sequence of 11 bases. The sequence links TRBV5-1 to TRBJ1-4, with no confidently assigned D gene. The sample here was cultured CD8+ T cells from PBMCs, taken from culture after CMV antigen stimulation. This TCR was recovered from a human donor in good health (CMV status not recorded). Some clones in this sample may be carry-over from other donors' samples. The DNA sequence is TGCGCCAGCAGCTTGGATGGGGTGTCGGAAAAACTGTTTTTT. This is translated as CASSLDGVSEKLFF. Extended through the reference TRBV5-1 and TRBJ1-4 proteins, this CDR3 yields the full variable domain: KAGVTQTPRYLIKTRGQQVTLSCSPISGHRSVSWYQQTPGQGLQFLFEYFSETQRNKGNFPGRFSGRQFSNSRSEMNVSTLELGDSALYLCASSLDGVSEKLFFGSGTQLSVL.